This entry is about one T cell receptor beta chain. The CDR3 sequence is 15 residues long. The sample comes from a study of control samples from healthy donors and cancer patients. Clones were sequenced by immunoSEQ multiplex PCR, and TCRdb holds only the in-frame ones, with some missing. The sample records approximately 97,000 clones, 88% being singletons. Sequenced material: blood. The chain links TRBV21-1 to TRBJ1-1. TRBV21-1 is a pseudogene. The clonotype comes from a man aged 25 to 45 in good health. CDR3: CASSKANRRATEAFF. DNA of the CDR3: TGTGCCAGCAGCAAAGCGAATAGAAGGGCCACTGAAGCTTTCTTT.